This TCR beta chain emerged from a study of CD8 T cells in Susac syndrome. While CD8+ and CD4+ T cells were isolated negatively, TEMRA cells were enriched by FACS. Random hexamers were used to reverse transcribe 0.5 to 1 ug of RNA. The method of amplification for TCR beta CDR3 was immunoSEQ multiplex PCR, covering 54 Vbeta and 13 Jbeta. A single record per CDR3 protein comes from TCRdb applying MiXCR to the immunoSEQ multiplex PCR reads. The profile shows about 120,000 distinct CDR3 sequences, 85% to 95% of them singletons. The ends were cut back, 1 base at V and 5 bases at J, with 13 bases in the middle. The CDR3 extends over 14 amino acids. CDR1 and CDR2 (germline): SGHRS, YFSETQ.

The J gene is TRBJ2-7, the V gene TRBV5-1, with D unclear. The sequencing sample was made of CD4+ T cells from PBMCs. The TCR comes from a human donor with multiple sclerosis. CDR3 coding DNA: TGCGCCAGCAGCTTGTTAACACTCCTTCACGAGCAGTACTTC. It is translated as CASSLLTLLHEQYF.